Below are 12 T cell receptor beta chains sequenced from a single sample in a study of blood T cell repertoires in COVID-19. Method: immunoSEQ multiplex PCR; TCRdb's copy keeps in-frame clones and lacks some. The table has about 310,000 clones, 89% seen once. The sample was PBMCs or T cells enriched from blood (not recorded which). These receptors were taken from a woman between 40 and 50 years old who had recovered from COVID-19.

This sequence joins TRBV6-5 and TRBJ2-7; D not certain. Trimming removed 4 bases at V and 5 bases at J, with 15 bases between. Germline V CDR1 and CDR2: MNHEY, SVGAGI. The CDR3 runs 14 residues. CDR3 coding DNA: TGTGCCAGCAGTTCTACGGAGACCAGCGACGAGCAGTACTTC. Amino acid sequence: CASSSTETSDEQYF.

The CDR3 is CGVRIVGGTEQFF. CDR3 DNA: TGTGGGGTCAGGATTGTGGGGGGTACTGAGCAGTTCTTC. The J gene is TRBJ2-1, the V gene TRBV7-2; TRBD2 might be the D (6 bases). The CDR3 runs 13 residues. Germline assignment: CDR1 SGHTA and CDR2 FQGNSA. Supplemented by reference TRBV7-2 and TRBJ2-1, the full variable domain reads GAGVSQSPSNKVTEKGKDVELRCDPISGHTALYWYRQSLGQGLEFLIYFQGNSAPDKSGLPSDRFSAERTGGSVSTLTIQRTQQEDSAVYLCGVRIVGGTEQFFGPGTRLTVL.

The V and J genes are TRBV14 and TRBJ2-1; the D gene is possibly TRBD1 (6 bases). V was trimmed by 3 bases and J by 4 bases, leaving 19 bases between them. This CDR3 has 17 amino acids. CDR1 is SGHDN and CDR2 is FVKESK in the germline V gene. This chain's CDR3 is CASSQFVIRQEYNEQFF. CDR3 nucleotides: TGTGCCAGCAGCCAGTTCGTGATAAGACAGGAATACAATGAGCAGTTCTTC. The entire variable domain, with the rest obtained from reference TRBV14 and TRBJ2-1, is as follows: EAGVTQFPSHSVIEKGQTVTLRCDPISGHDNLYWYRRVMGKEIKFLLHFVKESKQDESGMPNNRFLAERTGGTYSTLKVQPAELEDSGVYFCASSQFVIRQEYNEQFFGPGTRLTVL.

CDR3 in amino acids: CSVEVTGGAFF. For the CDR3, the DNA is TGCAGCGTTGAAGTAACAGGGGGGGCTTTCTTT. The chain uses TRBV29-1 and TRBJ1-1; the match to TRBD1 covers 8 bases. V shed 1 base, J shed 11 bases, and the junction held 3 bases outside the gene matches. The germline gives CDR1 SQVTM, CDR2 ANQGSEA. The CDR3 runs 11 residues.

This chain connects TRBV9 to TRBJ1-4, with 7 bases identical to TRBD1. CDR1 and CDR2 (germline): SGDLS, YYNGEE. J gave up 7 bases and V 1 base, and 1 base lay outside the gene matches. The CDR3 is made up of 13 amino acids. The CDR3 is CASSVTGAEKLFF. The CDR3 DNA reads TGTGCCAGCAGCGTAACAGGGGCTGAAAAACTGTTTTTT.

J is TRBJ1-2 and V is TRBV5-1; perhaps TRBD1 as D (6 bases). V lost 4 bases, J lost 2 bases, and 12 bases lay in between. CDR1 is SGHRS, CDR2 YFSETQ, per germline. The CDR3 has 14 amino acids. The DNA of the CDR3 is TGCGCCAGCAGCAAGGACAGTCTAAACTATGGCTACACCTTC. Translation gives CASSKDSLNYGYTF.

This chain links TRBV5-1 with TRBJ1-1; TRBD1 matches at 7 bases. This CDR3 is built from 17 residues. After removal of 3 bases from V and 1 base from J, the junction contained 12 bases not matched to a gene. Per the germline V gene, CDR1 is SGHRS and CDR2 is YFSETQ. The CDR3 loop is CASSSDPQGQTNTEAFF. The DNA of the CDR3 is TGCGCCAGCAGCTCCGACCCCCAGGGACAGACGAACACTGAAGCTTTCTTT.

The V gene is TRBV4-1, the J gene TRBJ1-1; D gene uncertain. The CDR3 covers 13 residues. V lost 10 bases and J 4 bases, leaving 16 bases between the germline ends. Germline CDR1 and CDR2: MGHRA and YSYEKL. DNA for the CDR3: TGCGCCACCTACTCGCGGGATAGCACTGAAGCTTTCTTT. It specifies CATYSRDSTEAFF.

The V call is TRBV2, the J call TRBJ2-3; D ambiguous. The CDR3 is 12 residues long. The ends were cut back, 3 bases at V and 8 bases at J, with 9 bases in the middle. CDR1 SNHLY and CDR2 FYNNEI come from the germline V gene. The CDR3 sequence is CASSDSVVTQYF. The CDR3, as DNA: TGTGCCAGCAGTGATTCGGTGGTTACGCAGTATTTT.

A few counts support this clone. The chain employs TRBV18 and TRBJ1-2; a weak D match, TRBD1 (5 bases). Trimming left V 0 bases short and J 3 bases short, with 8 bases between. Germline V gene sequence: CDR1 KGHSH, CDR2 LQKENI. This CDR3 spans 14 amino acids. In DNA form, the CDR3 reads TGTGCCAGCTCACCACCCACGGGGGACTATGGCTACACCTTC. Amino acid sequence: CASSPPTGDYGYTF.

V usage is TRBV11-1 and J usage is TRBJ1-1, with 7 positions matching TRBD1. Per the germline V gene, CDR1 is SGHAT and CDR2 is FQDESV (reference sequence). The CDR3 runs 14 residues. The junction had 11 bases not matched to a gene; V was cut back by 5 bases and J by 8 bases. CDR3 DNA sequence: TGTGCCAGCAGCCCCACGGGACAGCTGGGGGAAGCTTTCTTT. Amino acid sequence: CASSPTGQLGEAFF.

The chain carries TRBV29-1 and TRBJ2-1; TRBD1 matches at 9 bases. Per the germline V gene, CDR1 is SQVTM and CDR2 is ANQGSEA. This CDR3 region has 16 residues. With V trimmed by 7 bases and J by 0 bases, 10 bases remained unmatched. The CDR3 sequence: CSALPGTGSSYNEQFF. CDR3 nucleotide sequence: TGCAGCGCTCTACCGGGGACAGGGAGCTCCTACAATGAGCAGTTCTTC.